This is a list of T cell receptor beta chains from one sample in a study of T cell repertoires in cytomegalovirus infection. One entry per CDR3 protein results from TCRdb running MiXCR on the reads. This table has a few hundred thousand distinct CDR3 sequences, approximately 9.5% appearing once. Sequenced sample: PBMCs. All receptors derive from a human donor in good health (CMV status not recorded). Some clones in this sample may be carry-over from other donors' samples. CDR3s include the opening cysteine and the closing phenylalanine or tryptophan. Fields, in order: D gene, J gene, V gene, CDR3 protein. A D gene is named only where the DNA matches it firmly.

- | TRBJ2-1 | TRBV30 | CAWSRDHSYNEQFF
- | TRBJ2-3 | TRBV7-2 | CASSSWDFEGDTQYF
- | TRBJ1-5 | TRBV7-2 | CASSLVRLDIQPQHF
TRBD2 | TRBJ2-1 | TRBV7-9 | CASSGGLAGVSF
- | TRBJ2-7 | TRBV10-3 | CAISATAYEQYF
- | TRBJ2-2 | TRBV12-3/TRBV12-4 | CASNLNTGELFF
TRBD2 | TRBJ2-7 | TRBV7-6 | CASSLGVGVAGGSYEQYF
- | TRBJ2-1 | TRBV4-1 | CASSLSPGSSYNEQFF
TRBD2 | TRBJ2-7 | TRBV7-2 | CASSLRELAGVGGYEQYF
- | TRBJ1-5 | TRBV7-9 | CASSLGRNGNQPQHF
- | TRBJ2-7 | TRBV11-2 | CASSFSRDLYEQYF
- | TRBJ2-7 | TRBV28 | CASKGTVRSEQYF
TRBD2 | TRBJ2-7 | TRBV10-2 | CASREGTSGVAYEQYF
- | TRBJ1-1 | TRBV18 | CASSQGFADTEAFF
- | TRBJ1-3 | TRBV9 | CASSPQTVVSGNTIYF
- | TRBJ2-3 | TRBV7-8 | CASSLGRVTDTQYF
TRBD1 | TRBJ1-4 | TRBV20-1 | CSASPYRGPTNEKLFF
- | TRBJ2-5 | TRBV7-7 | CASSLGLSQGLAETQYF
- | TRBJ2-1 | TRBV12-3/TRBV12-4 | CASSLNPHNEQFF
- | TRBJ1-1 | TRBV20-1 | CSARKVPDTEAFF
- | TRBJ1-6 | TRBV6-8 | CASSSPDITNSPLHF
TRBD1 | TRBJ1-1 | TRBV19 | CASSIRGQRSHTEAFF
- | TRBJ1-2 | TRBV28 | CASSFVLSERGYTF
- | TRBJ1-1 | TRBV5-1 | CASSLAGGMGTEAFF
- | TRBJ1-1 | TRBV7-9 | CASLDGFTEAFF
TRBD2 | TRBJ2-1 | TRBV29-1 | CSVEFAGGINEQFF
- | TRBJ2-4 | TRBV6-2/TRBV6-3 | CASSYSEVAKNIQYF
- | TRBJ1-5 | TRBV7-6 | CASSLGDGSNQPQHF
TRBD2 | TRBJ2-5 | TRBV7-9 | CASSSTTSSRETQYF
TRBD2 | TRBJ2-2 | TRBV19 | CASSPQRTSRGLTGELFF
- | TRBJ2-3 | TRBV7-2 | CASSPDPSTDTQYF
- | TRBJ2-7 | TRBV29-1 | CSVEGGAVYEQYF
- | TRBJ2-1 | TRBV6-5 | CASSKRVSAYNEQFF
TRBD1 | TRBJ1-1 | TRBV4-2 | CASSPLGGTGDTEAFF
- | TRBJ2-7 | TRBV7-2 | CASSLQGPSSYEQYF
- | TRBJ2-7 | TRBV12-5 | CASGFPALDSSYEQYF
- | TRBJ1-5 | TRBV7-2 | CASSSFGAGNNQPQHF